These 24 T cell receptor beta chains originate from one sample sequenced in a study of T cell repertoires in cytomegalovirus infection. TCRdb analysed the reads with MiXCR anew, one entry per CDR3 protein. The profile covers 120,000 to 150,000 distinct CDR3 sequences, with about 6.5% appearing a single time and roughly 18% taken by the ten largest. Sequenced: PBMCs. These receptors all stem from a human donor in good health (CMV status not recorded). Some clones in this sample may be carry-over from other donors' samples.

This clonotype was detected many times. The V and J genes are TRBV7-2 and TRBJ1-2, with a possible D match to TRBD1 (6 bases). This CDR3 contains 14 residues. Trimming shortened V by 0 bases and J by 5 bases, and 10 bases separated the two germline ends. CDR1 is SGHTA, CDR2 FQGNSA, per germline. The CDR3 DNA reads as TGTGCCAGCAGCTTAGCTCCAGGGGCGTATGGCTACACCTTC. As protein: CASSLAPGAYGYTF.

This clonotype was recorded at least ten times. The V gene is TRBV7-2, the J gene TRBJ1-5; 7 bases are shared with TRBD1. Germline V CDR1 and CDR2: SGHTA, FQGNSA. V lost 3 bases and J lost 13; bases outside the gene matches: 6. The CDR3 contains 12 residues. The CDR3 DNA reads TGTGCCAGCAGCTTTCGACAGGGTTCACAGCATTTT. It encodes CASSFRQGSQHF.

The rearrangement joins TRBV27 to TRBJ2-7, with 11 bases lining up with TRBD1. The CDR3 sequence is 15 residues long. From germline, CDR1 is MNHEY and CDR2 SMNVEV (reference sequence). V shed 2 bases and J 2 bases; nucleotides not matched to a gene: 2. In nucleotides, the CDR3 is TGTGCCAGCAGTTTAAAGGGACAGGGGGCCTACGAGCAGTACTTC. Translated: CASSLKGQGAYEQYF.

The V gene is TRBV4-1, the J gene TRBJ1-4; D is unresolved. The germline gives CDR1 MGHRA, CDR2 YSYEKL. The CDR3 totals 15 residues. Trimming cost V 1 base and J 0 bases, with 6 bases left between them. The chain's CDR3 is CASSQGRATNEKLFF. In DNA, the CDR3 is TGCGCCAGCAGCCAAGGACGTGCAACTAATGAAAAACTGTTTTTT.

In this sample, this clonotype turned up many times. The rearrangement joins TRBV19 to TRBJ1-2; TRBD1 might be the D (5 bases). This CDR3 region has 14 residues. V was pared by 4 bases and J by 4 bases, with 13 bases between. CDR1 is LNHDA, CDR2 SQIVND, per germline (reference sequence). CDR3 nucleotide sequence: TGTGCCAGTAGTACGACAGCCAACAGCTATGGCTACACCTTC. Its protein product is CASSTTANSYGYTF.

This clonotype has a handful of counts. The chain carries TRBV6-6 and TRBJ2-3, with 10 bases aligning to TRBD2. The CDR3 is 16 amino acids. Losses at the gene ends were 2 bases for V and 4 bases for J; bases not matched to a gene: 6. Germline V gene lookup returns CDR1 MNHNY and CDR2 SVGAGI (reference sequence). The DNA for the CDR3 is TGTGCCAGCAGTTACCCCCTAGCGGGGGTTTCAGATACGCAGTATTTT. Translated, it gives CASSYPLAGVSDTQYF.

This clonotype was observed many times. CDR3 region: CSARDGMGNQPQHF. The CDR3 region has the DNA TGCAGTGCTAGAGATGGGATGGGCAATCAGCCCCAGCATTTT. The V call is TRBV20-1, the J call TRBJ1-5; D call uncertain. Trimming stripped 0 bases from V and 2 bases from J, with 8 bases between. Germline loops: CDR1 DFQATT, CDR2 SNEGSKA (reference sequence). CDR3 size: 14 residues.

This clonotype occurred a few times. The chain carries TRBV29-1 and TRBJ1-3; D not resolved. V was cut by 4 bases and J by 4 bases, with 11 bases left in between. The CDR3 runs 13 residues. The germline CDR1 and CDR2 sequences are SQVTM and ANQGSEA. The CDR3 protein is CSVARTQGNTIYF. CDR3 nucleotides: TGCAGCGTTGCTAGGACGCAGGGAAACACCATATATTTT.

This clonotype came up many times. V is TRBV7-2 and J is TRBJ2-3, with 10 bases lining up with TRBD2. J was trimmed by 5 bases and V by 3 bases; bases with no gene match: 8. The CDR3 has 16 residues. CDR1 SGHTA and CDR2 FQGNSA come from the germline V gene. Here the CDR3 reads CASSLRAGGRGDTQYF. For the CDR3, the DNA is TGTGCCAGCAGCTTGCGAGCGGGGGGGCGGGGAGATACGCAGTATTTT.

This clonotype has a count of ten or more. This chain links TRBV7-2 with TRBJ1-5; maybe TRBD1 (6 bases). CDR1 and CDR2 from the germline V gene are SGHTA and FQGNSA. CDR3 length equals 16 residues. Trimming shortened V by 6 bases and J by 0 bases, and 15 bases separated the two germline ends. Here the CDR3 DNA reads TGTGCCAGCAGTTCAGGGGCGAAAAATAGCAATCAGCCCCAGCATTTT. This translates into CASSSGAKNSNQPQHF.

This clonotype has at least ten counts. The chain employs TRBV12-5 and TRBJ2-3; D not resolved. Germline V gives CDR1 LGHNT, CDR2 FRNRAP. Trimming took 8 bases from V and 3 from J, leaving 9 bases between them. This CDR3 region has 12 residues. DNA of the CDR3: TGTGCTAGTAGTACACTGACAGATACGCAGTATTTT. Translating it yields CASSTLTDTQYF. Supplemented by reference TRBV12-5 and TRBJ2-3, the full variable domain reads DARVTQTPRHKVTEMGQEVTMRCQPILGHNTVFWYRQTMMQGLELLAYFRNRAPLDDSGMPKDRFSAEMPDATLATLKIQPSEPRDSAVYFCASSTLTDTQYFGPGTRLTVL.

This clonotype was observed a handful of times. V and J are TRBV20-1 and TRBJ2-1; D is possibly TRBD2 (5 bases). The CDR3 loop spans 13 amino acids. Germline V gives CDR1 DFQATT, CDR2 SNEGSKA (reference sequence). Trimming stripped 8 bases from V and 9 bases from J, with 20 bases between. DNA for the CDR3: TGCAGTTTGGCTAGCCCCACACCCGGTGAGCAGTTCTTC. Protein: CSLASPTPGEQFF.

This clonotype was seen repeatedly, ten times or more. The rearrangement links TRBV7-2 to TRBJ2-2, with no clear D. In germline, CDR1 is SGHTA, CDR2 FQGNSA. The CDR3 sequence is 15 residues long. V shed 5 bases and J shed 7 bases, with 17 bases lying between them. For the CDR3, the DNA is TGTGCCAGCAGCCAAATGACGGCGGTAGGCGGGGAGCTGTTTTTT. Protein: CASSQMTAVGGELFF.

This clonotype was detected only a few times. The J gene is TRBJ2-2, the V gene TRBV7-4, with a tentative D call TRBD1 (5 bases). This CDR3 region has 15 residues. V was shortened by 4 bases and J by 4 bases, with 13 bases between the two germline ends. Germline CDR1 reads SGHVT; CDR2 reads SQSDAQ. CDR3 region: CASSSSGARTGELFF. CDR3 DNA sequence: TGTGCCAGCAGCTCTTCTGGGGCCCGCACCGGGGAGCTGTTTTTT.

The V call is TRBV7-3, the J call TRBJ1-6, with a possible D match to TRBD1 (5 bases). In germline, CDR1 is SGHTA, CDR2 FQGTGA. Trimming stripped 5 bases from V and 7 bases from J, with 18 bases between. This CDR3 is 16 amino acids long. The CDR3 protein is CASSHGPGGKNSPLHF. As DNA, the CDR3 is TGTGCCAGCAGCCATGGCCCGGGGGGTAAAAATTCACCCCTCCACTTT.

In its sample, this clonotype was seen many times. V usage is TRBV28 and J usage is TRBJ1-3; D gene ambiguous. The CDR3 length is 12 residues. The V gene's germline CDR1 is MDHEN and CDR2 SYDVKM. Trimming removed 6 bases from V and 3 bases from J, with 6 bases in between. Here the CDR3 DNA reads TGTGCCAGCAGGGATGATGGAAACACCATATATTTT. Translated, it gives CASRDDGNTIYF. The whole variable domain, remainder taken from reference TRBV28 and TRBJ1-3, is DVKVTQSSRYLVKRTGEKVFLECVQDMDHENMFWYRQDPGLGLRLIYFSYDVKMKEKGDIPEGYSVSREKKERFSLILESASTNQTSMYLCASRDDGNTIYFGEGSWLTVV.

This clonotype was detected only a few times. The chain combines TRBV6-2 or TRBV6-3 with TRBJ1-6; D gene uncertain. The CDR3 is made up of 16 amino acids. Germline CDR1 reads MNHEY; CDR2 reads SVGEGT. V gave up 4 bases and J gave up 6 bases, with 16 bases separating them. The CDR3 protein is CASSSGRTARNSPLHF. The CDR3 DNA reads TGTGCCAGCAGTTCCGGTAGAACCGCTCGTAATTCACCCCTCCACTTT.

This clonotype was observed many times. The J gene is TRBJ1-1, the V gene TRBV28; D possibly corresponds to TRBD1 (5 bases). The CDR3 totals 14 residues. From germline, CDR1 is MDHEN and CDR2 SYDVKM. Trimming took off 6 bases at V and 1 base at J, with 12 bases between the two ends. The CDR3: CASSTAGPNTEAFF. The CDR3 DNA sequence: TGTGCCAGCAGCACTGCGGGGCCGAACACTGAAGCTTTCTTT. Using reference TRBV28 and TRBJ1-1 for the parts outside the CDR3, the full variable domain is DVKVTQSSRYLVKRTGEKVFLECVQDMDHENMFWYRQDPGLGLRLIYFSYDVKMKEKGDIPEGYSVSREKKERFSLILESASTNQTSMYLCASSTAGPNTEAFFGQGTRLTVV.

This clonotype appeared many times. This chain joins TRBV7-2 and TRBJ1-6; a possible D gene is TRBD1 (5 bases). Germline CDR1 reads SGHTA; CDR2 reads FQGNSA. V was shortened by 6 bases and J by 9 bases, with 15 bases between the two germline ends. This CDR3 comprises 14 residues. The CDR3 loop reads CASSGGTSSSPLHF. CDR3 nucleotides: TGTGCCAGCAGTGGAGGGACCTCCAGTTCACCCCTCCACTTT.

The chain combines TRBV29-1 with TRBJ2-4; D might be TRBD1 (6 bases). The CDR3 is made up of 12 amino acids. The germline V gene has CDR1 SQVTM and CDR2 ANQGSEA. V was pared by 4 bases and J by 8 bases, with 12 bases between. CDR3 DNA sequence: TGCAGCGTTGGGCAGGGGATAGACATTCAGTACTTC. Protein product: CSVGQGIDIQYF.

This clonotype was detected ten times or more. The rearrangement links TRBV5-4 to TRBJ2-7; 8 nucleotides match TRBD1. There are 14 residues in the CDR3. The V segment lost 4 bases and the J segment 2 bases; nucleotides outside the gene matches: 5. CDR1 and CDR2 (germline): SGHNT, YYREEE (reference sequence). This CDR3 is CASSRTGIAYEQYF. DNA of the CDR3: TGTGCCAGCAGCCGGACAGGGATTGCCTACGAGCAGTACTTC.

This clonotype occurred many times. A junction boundary mismatches the germline segment, possibly from a read error. This chain links TRBV7-2 with TRBJ2-7; D is unclear. The CDR3 has 12 residues. CDR1 SGHTA and CDR2 FQGNSA come from the germline V gene. CDR3 region: CASSPPDFSQNF. The CDR3 DNA follows: TGTGCCAGCAGCCCCCCCGACTTCTCACAGAACTTC. The full variable domain, with the rest looked up from reference TRBV7-2 and TRBJ2-7, is GAGVSQSPSNKVTEKGKDVELRCDPISGHTALYWYRQSLGQGLEFLIYFQGNSAPDKSGLPSDRFSAERTGGSVSTLTIQRTQQEDSAVYLCASSPPDFSQNFGPGTRLTVT.

This clonotype was observed many times. The rearrangement links TRBV12-3 or TRBV12-4 to TRBJ1-5, with D unresolved. V dropped 5 bases and J dropped 1 base, with 12 bases sitting between them. The CDR3 is 15 residues long. CDR3 region: CASSPRFGSNQPQHF. The CDR3 DNA sequence: TGTGCCAGCAGTCCGCGATTCGGGAGCAATCAGCCCCAGCATTTT.

This clonotype was seen repeatedly, ten times or more. The chain employs TRBV18 and TRBJ1-1, with D hard to call. V lost 3 bases and J lost 1, with 6 bases in between. Germline V CDR1 and CDR2: KGHSH, LQKENI. The CDR3 is 13 amino acids. CDR3 bases: TGTGCCAGCTCACCCACACCGAACACTGAAGCTTTCTTT. The encoded protein is CASSPTPNTEAFF.